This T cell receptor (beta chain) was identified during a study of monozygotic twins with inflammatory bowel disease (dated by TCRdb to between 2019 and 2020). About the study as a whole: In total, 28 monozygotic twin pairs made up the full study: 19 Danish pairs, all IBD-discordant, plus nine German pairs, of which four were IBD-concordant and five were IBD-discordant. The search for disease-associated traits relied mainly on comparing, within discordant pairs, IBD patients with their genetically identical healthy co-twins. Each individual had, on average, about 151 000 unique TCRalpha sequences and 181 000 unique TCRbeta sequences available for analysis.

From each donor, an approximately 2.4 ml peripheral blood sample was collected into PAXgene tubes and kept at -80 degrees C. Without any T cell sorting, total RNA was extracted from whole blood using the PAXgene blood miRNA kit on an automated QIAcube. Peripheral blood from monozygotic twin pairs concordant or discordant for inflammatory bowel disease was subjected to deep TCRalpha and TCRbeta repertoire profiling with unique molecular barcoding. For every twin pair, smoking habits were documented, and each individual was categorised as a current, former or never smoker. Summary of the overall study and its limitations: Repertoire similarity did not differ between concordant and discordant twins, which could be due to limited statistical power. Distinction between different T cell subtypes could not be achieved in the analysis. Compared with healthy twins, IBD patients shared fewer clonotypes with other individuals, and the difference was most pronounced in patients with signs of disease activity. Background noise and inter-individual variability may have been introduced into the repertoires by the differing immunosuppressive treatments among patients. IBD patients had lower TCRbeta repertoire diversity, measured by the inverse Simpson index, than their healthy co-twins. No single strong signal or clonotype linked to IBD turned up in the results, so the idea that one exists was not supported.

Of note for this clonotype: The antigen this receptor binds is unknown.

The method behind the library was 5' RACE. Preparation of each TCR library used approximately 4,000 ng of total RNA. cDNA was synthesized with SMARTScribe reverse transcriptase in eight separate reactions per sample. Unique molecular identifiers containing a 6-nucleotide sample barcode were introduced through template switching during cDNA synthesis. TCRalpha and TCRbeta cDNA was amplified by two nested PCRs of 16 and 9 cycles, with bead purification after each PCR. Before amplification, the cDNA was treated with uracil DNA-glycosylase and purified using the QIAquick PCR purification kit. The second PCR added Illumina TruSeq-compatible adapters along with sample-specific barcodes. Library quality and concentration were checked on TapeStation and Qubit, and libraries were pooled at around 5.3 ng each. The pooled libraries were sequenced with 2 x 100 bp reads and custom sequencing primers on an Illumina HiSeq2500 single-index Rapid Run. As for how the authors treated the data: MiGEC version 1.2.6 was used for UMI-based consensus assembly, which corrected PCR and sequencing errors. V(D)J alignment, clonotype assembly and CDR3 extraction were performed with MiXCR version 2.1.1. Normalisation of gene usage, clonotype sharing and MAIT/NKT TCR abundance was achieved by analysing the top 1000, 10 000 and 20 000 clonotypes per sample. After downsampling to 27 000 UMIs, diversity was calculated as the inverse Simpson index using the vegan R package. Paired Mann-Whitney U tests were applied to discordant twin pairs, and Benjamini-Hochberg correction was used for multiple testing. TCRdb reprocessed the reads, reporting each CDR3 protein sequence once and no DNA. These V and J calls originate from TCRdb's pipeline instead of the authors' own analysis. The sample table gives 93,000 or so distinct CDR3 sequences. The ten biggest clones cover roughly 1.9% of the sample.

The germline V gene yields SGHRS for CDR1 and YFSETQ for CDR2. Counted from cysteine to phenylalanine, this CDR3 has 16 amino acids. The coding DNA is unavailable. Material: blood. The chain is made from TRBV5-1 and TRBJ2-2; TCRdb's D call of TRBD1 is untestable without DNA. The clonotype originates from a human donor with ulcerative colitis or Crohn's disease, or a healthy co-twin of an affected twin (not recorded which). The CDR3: CASSLPRTGATGELFF.